This record concerns one TCR beta chain sequence. Antigen specificity is unknown. CDR3 length equals 15 residues. From germline, CDR1 is SGHNT and CDR2 YENEEA. Unmatched junction bases numbered 13, after V lost 5 bases and J lost 6 bases. The sample belongs to a study of T cells in pancreatic ductal adenocarcinoma. Study-wide points: Enrichment of CD45RO+ effector over naive T cells in tumors may bias clonality. Tumor samples had fewer productive templates and approximately 8.2-fold fewer unique clonotypes than blood. Mean clonality was about 0.12 in tumors and around 0.068 in blood, not significantly different.

No neoadjuvant therapy was given to the selected pancreatic ductal adenocarcinoma patients before their surgery. The assay was immunoSEQ multiplex PCR, and TCRdb's table has in-frame clones only and misses some. The sample consists of 15,000 to 20,000 clones, about 88% of them appearing once. The TCR comes from a human donor with pancreatic ductal adenocarcinoma. The V call is TRBV11-3, the J call TRBJ2-7; 7 bases are shared with TRBD1. Material: PBMCs. The CDR3 region has the DNA TGTGCCAGCAGCGAACAGGGGAATGTCCTCGGCGAGCAGTACTTC. Its translation: CASSEQGNVLGEQYF.